Listed here is a single T cell receptor (beta chain). This record comes from a study of blood T cell repertoires in COVID-19. Background on the study: Spain, Italy and the United States supplied samples that represented acute and convalescent COVID-19. Nucleic acid was either cDNA or gDNA, and it came from T cells, B-cell-depleted T cells, or PBMCs.

Per the authors' pipeline: Estimates of nucleated cell counts were drawn from the amplification of reference gene primers. The method was immunoSEQ multiplex PCR; TCRdb's version includes in-frame clones alone and lacks a portion of them. For V, J and clone size, that table is used; D and trimming come from the DNA. Of 120,000 or so clones listed, around 80% are singletons. This clonotype was sampled from an elderly man with active or convalescent COVID-19. What was sequenced was peripheral blood.

CDR3 nucleotides: TGTGCCACCACTCGACAGGCTCCTAGCAATCAGCCCCAGCATTTT. This encodes CATTRQAPSNQPQHF. J is TRBJ1-5 and V is TRBV2, with D tentatively TRBD1 (6 bases). The CDR3 contains 15 residues. CDR1 and CDR2 from the germline V gene are SNHLY and FYNNEI. V lost 10 bases to trimming and J lost 0 bases, with 16 bases between them.